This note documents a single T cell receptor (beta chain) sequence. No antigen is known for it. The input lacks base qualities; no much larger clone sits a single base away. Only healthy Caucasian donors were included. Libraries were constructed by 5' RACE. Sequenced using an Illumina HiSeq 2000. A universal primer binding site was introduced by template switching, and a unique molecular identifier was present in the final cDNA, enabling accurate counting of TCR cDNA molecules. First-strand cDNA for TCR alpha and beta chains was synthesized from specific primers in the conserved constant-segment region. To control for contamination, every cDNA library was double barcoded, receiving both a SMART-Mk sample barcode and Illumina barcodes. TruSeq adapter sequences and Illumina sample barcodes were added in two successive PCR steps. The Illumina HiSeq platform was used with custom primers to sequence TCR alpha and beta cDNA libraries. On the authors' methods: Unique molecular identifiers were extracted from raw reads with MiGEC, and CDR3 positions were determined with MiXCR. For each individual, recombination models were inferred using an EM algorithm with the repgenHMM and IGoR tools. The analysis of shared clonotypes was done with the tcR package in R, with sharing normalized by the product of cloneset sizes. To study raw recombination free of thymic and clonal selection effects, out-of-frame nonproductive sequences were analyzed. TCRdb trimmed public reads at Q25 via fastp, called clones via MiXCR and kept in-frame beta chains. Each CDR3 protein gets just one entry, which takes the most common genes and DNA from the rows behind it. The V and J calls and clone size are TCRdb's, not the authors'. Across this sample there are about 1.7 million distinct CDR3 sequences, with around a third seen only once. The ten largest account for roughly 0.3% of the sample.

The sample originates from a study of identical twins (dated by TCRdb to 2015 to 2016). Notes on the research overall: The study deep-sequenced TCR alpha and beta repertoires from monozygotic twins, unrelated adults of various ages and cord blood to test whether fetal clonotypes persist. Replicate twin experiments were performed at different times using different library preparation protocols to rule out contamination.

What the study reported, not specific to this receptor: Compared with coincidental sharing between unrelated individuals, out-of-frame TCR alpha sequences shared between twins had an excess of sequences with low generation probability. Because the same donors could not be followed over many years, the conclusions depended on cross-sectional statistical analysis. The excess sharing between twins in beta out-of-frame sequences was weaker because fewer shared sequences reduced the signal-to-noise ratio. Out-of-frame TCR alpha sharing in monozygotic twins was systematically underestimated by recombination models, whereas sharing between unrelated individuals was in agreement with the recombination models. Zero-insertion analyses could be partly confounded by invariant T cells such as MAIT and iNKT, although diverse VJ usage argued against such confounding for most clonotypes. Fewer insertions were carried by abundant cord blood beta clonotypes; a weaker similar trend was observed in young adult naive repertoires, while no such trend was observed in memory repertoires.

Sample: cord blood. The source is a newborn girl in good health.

The CDR3 has the sequence CASSPYQGLAGGNEQFF. The DNA sequence is given as TGTGCCAGCAGTCCGTACCAGGGACTAGCGGGAGGCAATGAGCAGTTCTTC. The rearranged segments are TRBV27 and TRBJ2-1; 15 central nucleotides agree with TRBD2. Germline trimming: 5 bases from V, 6 bases from J; junction bases outside gene matches: 8. CDR1 MNHEY and CDR2 SMNVEV were looked up in the germline V gene (reference sequence). Measured from the cysteine to the phenylalanine, the CDR3 is 17 residues long. Just CDR3 DNA is preserved here, 51 bases in frame from base 1.